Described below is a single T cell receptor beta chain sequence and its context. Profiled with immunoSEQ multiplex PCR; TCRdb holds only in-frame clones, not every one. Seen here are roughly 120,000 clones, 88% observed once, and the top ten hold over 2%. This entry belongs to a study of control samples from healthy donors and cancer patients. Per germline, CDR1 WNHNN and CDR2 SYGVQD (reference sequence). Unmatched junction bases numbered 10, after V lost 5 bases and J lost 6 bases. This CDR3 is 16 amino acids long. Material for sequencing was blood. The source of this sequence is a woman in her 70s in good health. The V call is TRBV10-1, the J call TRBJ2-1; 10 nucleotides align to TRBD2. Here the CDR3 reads CASSRGGLAVPNEQFF. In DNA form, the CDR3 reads TGCGCCAGCAGTCGGGGAGGACTAGCGGTACCCAATGAGCAGTTCTTC.